These 22 T cell receptor beta chains were all obtained from the same sample, sequenced in a study of cytotoxic CD8 clonotypes in ibrutinib-treated CLL. This table comes from immunoSEQ multiplex PCR, and its TCRdb copy is limited to in-frame clones, with some not included. The sample carries about 120,000 clones, under 70% recorded once. This sample comprised PBMCs, obtained after 24 months of ibrutinib treatment. The receptor source for this set is a human donor with chronic lymphocytic leukemia.

The chain is built from TRBV11-2 and TRBJ2-5; 9 bases fit TRBD2. After removal of 4 bases from V and 5 bases from J, the junction contained 8 bases not matched to a gene. Germline loops: CDR1 SGHAT, CDR2 FQNNGV. This CDR3 comprises 15 residues. The CDR3, as DNA: TGTGCCAGCAGCTCCCGCAGCGGGGGGCGGGAGACCCAGTACTTC. It yields the protein CASSSRSGGRETQYF. Full variable domain (missing parts from reference TRBV11-2 and TRBJ2-5): EAGVAQSPRYKIIEKRQSVAFWCNPISGHATLYWYQQILGQGPKLLIQFQNNGVVDDSQLPKDRFSAERLKGVDSTLKIQPAKLEDSAVYLCASSSRSGGRETQYFGPGTRLLVL.

This clone was found a few times. This chain connects TRBV7-3 to TRBJ2-1; 8 positions match TRBD2. With V trimmed by 5 bases and J by 7 bases, 22 bases remained unmatched. The CDR3 sequence is 19 residues long. CDR1 and CDR2 from the germline V gene are SGHTA and FQGTGA. The CDR3 protein is CASSLRRLATRLPGNEQFF. DNA for the CDR3: TGTGCCAGCAGCCTCCGGAGACTAGCGACTCGGCTACCGGGGAATGAGCAGTTCTTC.

V gene TRBV14 combines with J gene TRBJ1-6; D remains unclear. This CDR3 has 17 residues. Trimming pared 0 bases from V and 0 bases from J, leaving 9 bases between. The V gene's germline CDR1 is SGHDN and CDR2 FVKESK. DNA of the CDR3: TGTGCCAGCAGCCAAGAGGGAGTGGGCTCCTATAATTCACCCCTCCACTTT. Translated: CASSQEGVGSYNSPLHF. Full variable domain (outside the CDR3, taken from reference TRBV14 and TRBJ1-6): EAGVTQFPSHSVIEKGQTVTLRCDPISGHDNLYWYRRVMGKEIKFLLHFVKESKQDESGMPNNRFLAERTGGTYSTLKVQPAELEDSGVYFCASSQEGVGSYNSPLHFGNGTRLTVT.

The chain joins TRBV28 to TRBJ1-6, with D maybe TRBD1 (6 bases). Trimming stripped 2 bases from V and 0 bases from J, with 8 bases between. Germline CDR1 reads MDHEN; CDR2 reads SYDVKM. The CDR3 runs 16 residues. The CDR3 DNA is TGTGCCAGCAGTTTAAAAGGGGGCTCCTATAATTCACCCCTCCACTTT. Protein sequence: CASSLKGGSYNSPLHF.

The chain employs TRBV23-1 and TRBJ1-5; TRBD1 aligns across 9 bases. TRBV23-1 is designated an ORF whose function remains uncertain. The CDR3 is 16 amino acids. Trimming at V came to 4 bases and at J to 1 base, leaving 5 bases not matched to a gene. DNA of the CDR3: TGCGCCAGCAGTCGCCCGACAGGGGGAAGCAATCAGCCCCAGCATTTT. Translating gives CASSRPTGGSNQPQHF.

This clone was seen many times. The rearrangement uses TRBV10-1 and TRBJ2-1; D is possibly TRBD1 (6 bases). Trimming removed 8 bases at V and 6 bases at J, with 17 bases between. The germline CDR1 and CDR2 sequences are WNHNN and SYGVQD (reference sequence). The length of the CDR3 is 14 residues. CDR3 region: CASSRQGRINEQFF. The CDR3 bases are TGCGCCAGCTCTCGGCAGGGGAGAATCAATGAGCAGTTCTTC.

The chain couples TRBV30 to TRBJ2-1; TRBD2 is a possible D gene (5 bases). The V end was cut by 3 bases, the J end by 8 bases, with 8 bases between. CDR1 and CDR2 (germline): GTSNPN, SVGIG (reference sequence). There are 11 residues in the CDR3. The CDR3 sequence is CAWRPGYEQFF. The CDR3, as DNA: TGTGCCTGGAGGCCGGGGTATGAGCAGTTCTTC. Full variable domain (missing parts from reference TRBV30 and TRBJ2-1): SQTIHQWPATLVQPVGSPLSLECTVEGTSNPNLYWYRQAAGRGLQLLFYSVGIGQISSEVPQNLSASRPQDRQFILSSKKLLLSDSGFYLCAWRPGYEQFFGPGTRLTVL.

This clone was seen just once. The J gene is TRBJ2-7, the V gene TRBV5-6; the D is unclear. The germline CDR1 and CDR2 sequences are SGHDT and YYEEEE. The CDR3 extends over 13 amino acids. V lost 3 bases, J lost 6 bases, and 13 bases lay in between. DNA of the CDR3: TGTGCCAGCAGCTGGACGGATGGCGGCGAGCAGTACTTC. Protein sequence: CASSWTDGGEQYF.

There are many counts of this clone. The V gene is TRBV19, the J gene TRBJ1-6; 7 bases fit TRBD1. The CDR3 runs 15 residues. From germline, CDR1 is LNHDA and CDR2 SQIVND (reference sequence). Trimming cost V 4 bases and J 8 bases; bases outside gene matches: 8. CDR3 loop: CASSSYRGRDSPLHF. The CDR3 region has the DNA TGTGCCAGTAGTAGTTACAGGGGAAGGGATTCACCCCTCCACTTT.

This clone occurred a few times. This chain connects TRBV29-1 to TRBJ2-7, with TRBD1 identical over 7 bases. The J segment lost 3 bases and the V segment lost 6 bases, leaving 5 bases of the junction unmatched. In germline, CDR1 is SQVTM, CDR2 ANQGSEA. The CDR3 runs 12 residues. In nucleotides, the CDR3 is TGCAGCGTAAGGGGACAGTTCTACGAGCAGTACTTC. Its translation: CSVRGQFYEQYF.

The chain joins TRBV4-3 to TRBJ2-3; 8 bases are shared with TRBD2. The V gene end was trimmed by 0 bases and the J gene end by 7 bases; junction bases not matched to a gene: 6. CDR1 is LGHNA, CDR2 YSLEER, per germline. The CDR3 is made up of 15 amino acids. CDR3 sequence reads: CASSQDSAGGNTQYF. CDR3 DNA: TGCGCCAGCAGCCAAGACTCCGCGGGGGGCAATACGCAGTATTTT.

This clone was picked up a small number of times. The CDR3 region is CASSSYNSPLHF. The CDR3 region has the DNA TGTGCCAGCAGCTCCTATAATTCACCCCTCCACTTT. This chain connects TRBV7-2 to TRBJ1-6, with D unresolved. The V gene's germline CDR1 is SGHTA and CDR2 FQGNSA. V was cut by 4 bases and J by 2 bases, with 0 bases left in between. The length of the CDR3 is 12 residues.

J is TRBJ2-7 and V is TRBV7-2; TRBD2 aligns across 9 bases. Germline V gene data show CDR1 as SGHTA and CDR2 as FQGNSA. The CDR3 is 17 residues long. Trimming took 0 bases from V and 7 from J; bases not matched to a gene: 13. The chain's CDR3 is CASSLAPVLAGNSEQYF. The CDR3 DNA reads TGTGCCAGCAGCTTAGCGCCAGTGCTAGCGGGAAACTCGGAGCAGTACTTC.

The chain has TRBV28 and TRBJ1-5; 10 bases align to TRBD1. Unmatched junction bases numbered 1, after V lost 6 bases and J lost 2 bases. Per germline, CDR1 MDHEN and CDR2 SYDVKM. The CDR3 runs 14 residues. CDR3 DNA sequence: TGTGCCAGCAGGACAGGGGGCGGCAATCAGCCCCAGCATTTT. This codes for CASRTGGGNQPQHF.

This clone came up a few times. The rearrangement uses TRBV5-1 and TRBJ1-1, with D unclear. Trimming took 4 bases from V and 6 from J, leaving 19 bases between them. The length of the CDR3 is 15 residues. Germline values: CDR1 SGHRS, CDR2 YFSETQ. The CDR3 loop reads CASSRGPRDGAEAFF. The CDR3 bases are TGCGCCAGCAGCAGAGGGCCGAGGGATGGGGCTGAAGCTTTCTTT.

The rearrangement joins TRBV29-1 to TRBJ1-2; the D is unclear. The length of the CDR3 is 12 residues. Per the germline V gene, CDR1 is SQVTM and CDR2 is ANQGSEA. The V and J ends lost 3 bases and 1 base respectively, with 6 bases between them. Here the CDR3 DNA reads TGCAGCGTTGATCGGTATAACTATGGCTACACCTTC. It specifies CSVDRYNYGYTF.

The chain uses TRBV25-1 and TRBJ1-1; tentatively, D is TRBD1 (6 bases). The length of the CDR3 is 14 residues. Germline V gene lookup returns CDR1 MGHDK and CDR2 SYGVNS. V was cut by 5 bases and J by 6 bases, with 16 bases left in between. CDR3 residues: CASSQTGMYSEAFF. The CDR3 DNA reads as TGTGCCAGCAGTCAGACAGGAATGTACTCTGAAGCTTTCTTT.

The V call is TRBV21-1, the J call TRBJ2-2. TRBV21-1 is designated a pseudogene. The CDR3 consists of 14 residues. CDR3 sequence (DNA): TGTGCCAGCAGCAAAGCAAGGGGGGCCGGGGAGCTGTTTTTT. It specifies CASSKARGAGELFF.

The V and J genes are TRBV7-2 and TRBJ2-7; the match to TRBD2 covers 10 bases. Per the germline V gene, CDR1 is SGHTA and CDR2 is FQGNSA. This CDR3 region has 14 residues. V gave up 4 bases and J gave up 2 bases; unmatched junction bases: 2. The CDR3 region is CASSSAGGTYEQYF. The DNA of the CDR3 is TGTGCCAGCAGCTCAGCGGGGGGGACCTACGAGCAGTACTTC.

The chain uses TRBV9 and TRBJ2-5; the match to TRBD2 covers 16 bases. V lost 3 bases and J lost 2; bases outside the gene matches: 7. The CDR3 runs to 18 residues. Germline V lookup: CDR1 SGDLS, CDR2 YYNGEE. The DNA of the CDR3 is TGTGCCAGCAGCGCTGGGACTAGCGGGGGGGACCCTCAAGAGACCCAGTACTTC. It encodes CASSAGTSGGDPQETQYF.

In this sample, this clone turned up a few times. The chain is built from TRBV7-2 and TRBJ2-7; TRBD2 aligns across 10 bases. The trim removed 5 bases at V and 5 bases at J, leaving 6 bases unmatched. Germline loops: CDR1 SGHTA, CDR2 FQGNSA. The CDR3 contains 14 residues. In nucleotides, the CDR3 is TGTGCCAGCAGCGCTGGGACTAGCGTTCACGAGCAGTACTTC. Encoded protein: CASSAGTSVHEQYF. Full variable domain (outside the CDR3, taken from reference TRBV7-2 and TRBJ2-7): GAGVSQSPSNKVTEKGKDVELRCDPISGHTALYWYRQSLGQGLEFLIYFQGNSAPDKSGLPSDRFSAERTGGSVSTLTIQRTQQEDSAVYLCASSAGTSVHEQYFGPGTRLTVT.

V and J are TRBV10-3 and TRBJ1-5, with D unresolved. Germline V lookup: CDR1 ENHRY, CDR2 SYGVKD. The CDR3 runs 14 residues. V gave up 4 bases and J gave up 7 bases, with 14 bases separating them. The DNA of the CDR3 is TGTGCCATCAGTGCAGGCAGGAACATCCAGCCCCAGCATTTT. It yields the protein CAISAGRNIQPQHF.